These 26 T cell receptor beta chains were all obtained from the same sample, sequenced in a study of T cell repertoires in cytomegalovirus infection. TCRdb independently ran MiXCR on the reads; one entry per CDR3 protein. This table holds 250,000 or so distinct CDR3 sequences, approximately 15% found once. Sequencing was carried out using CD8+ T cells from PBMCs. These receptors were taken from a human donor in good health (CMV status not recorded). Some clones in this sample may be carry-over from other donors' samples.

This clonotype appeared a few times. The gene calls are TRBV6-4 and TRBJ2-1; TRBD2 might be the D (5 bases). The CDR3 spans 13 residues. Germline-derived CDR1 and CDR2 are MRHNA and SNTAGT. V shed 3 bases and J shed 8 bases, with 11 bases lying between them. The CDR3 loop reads CASSEGAGDEQFF. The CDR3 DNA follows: TGTGCCAGCAGTGAAGGAGCCGGGGATGAGCAGTTCTTC.

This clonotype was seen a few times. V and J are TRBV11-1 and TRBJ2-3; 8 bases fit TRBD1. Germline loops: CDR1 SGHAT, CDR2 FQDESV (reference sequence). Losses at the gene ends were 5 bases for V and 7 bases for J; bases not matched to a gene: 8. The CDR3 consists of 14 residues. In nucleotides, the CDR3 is TGTGCCAGCAGCCGCCCGGGACAGGCGAATACGCAGTATTTT. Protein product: CASSRPGQANTQYF.

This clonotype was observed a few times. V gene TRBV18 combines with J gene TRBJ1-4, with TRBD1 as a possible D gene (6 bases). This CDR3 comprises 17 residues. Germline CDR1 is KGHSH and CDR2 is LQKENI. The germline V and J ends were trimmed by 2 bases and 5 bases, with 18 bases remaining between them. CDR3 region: CASSPSGWGTRNEKLFF. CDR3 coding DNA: TGTGCCAGCTCACCATCGGGGTGGGGGACAAGGAATGAAAAACTGTTTTTT.

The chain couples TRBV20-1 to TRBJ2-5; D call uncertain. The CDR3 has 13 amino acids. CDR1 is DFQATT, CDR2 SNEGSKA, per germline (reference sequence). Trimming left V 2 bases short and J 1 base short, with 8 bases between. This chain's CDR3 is CSARSDTQETQYF. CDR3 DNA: TGCAGTGCTAGAAGTGATACCCAAGAGACCCAGTACTTC.

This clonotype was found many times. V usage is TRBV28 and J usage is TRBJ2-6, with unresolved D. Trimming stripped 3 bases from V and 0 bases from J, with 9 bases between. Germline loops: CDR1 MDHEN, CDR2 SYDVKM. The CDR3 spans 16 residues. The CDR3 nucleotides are TGTGCCAGCAGTTTGGGCATGCTCTCTGGGGCCAACGTCCTGACTTTC. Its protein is CASSLGMLSGANVLTF.

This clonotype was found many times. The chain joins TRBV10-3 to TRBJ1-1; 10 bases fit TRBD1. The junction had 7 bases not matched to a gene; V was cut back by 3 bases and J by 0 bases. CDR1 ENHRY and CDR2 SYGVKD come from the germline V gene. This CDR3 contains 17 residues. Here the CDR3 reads CAISDIGTGAMNTEAFF. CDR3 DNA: TGTGCCATCAGTGATATTGGGACAGGGGCAATGAACACTGAAGCTTTCTTT.

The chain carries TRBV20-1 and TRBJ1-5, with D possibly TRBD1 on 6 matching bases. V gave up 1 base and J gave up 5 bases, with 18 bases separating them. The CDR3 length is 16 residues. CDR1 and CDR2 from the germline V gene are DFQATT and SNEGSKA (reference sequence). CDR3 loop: CSARVPGGGGYQPQHF. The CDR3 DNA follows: TGCAGTGCTAGAGTCCCGGGGGGGGGCGGGTATCAGCCCCAGCATTTT.

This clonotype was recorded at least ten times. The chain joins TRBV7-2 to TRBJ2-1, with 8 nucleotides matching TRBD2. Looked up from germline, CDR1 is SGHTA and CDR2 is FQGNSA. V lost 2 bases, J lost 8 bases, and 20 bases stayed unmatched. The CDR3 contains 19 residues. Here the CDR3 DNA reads TGTGCCAGCAGCTTACCTTCAGGGGTCGCGGGGGGCCCTATGGATGAGCAGTTCTTC. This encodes CASSLPSGVAGGPMDEQFF. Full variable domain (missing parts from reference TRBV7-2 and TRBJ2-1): GAGVSQSPSNKVTEKGKDVELRCDPISGHTALYWYRQSLGQGLEFLIYFQGNSAPDKSGLPSDRFSAERTGGSVSTLTIQRTQQEDSAVYLCASSLPSGVAGGPMDEQFFGPGTRLTVL.

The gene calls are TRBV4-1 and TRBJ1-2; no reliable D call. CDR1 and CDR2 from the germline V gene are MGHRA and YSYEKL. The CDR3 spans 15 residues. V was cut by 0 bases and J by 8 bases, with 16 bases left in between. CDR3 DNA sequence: TGCGCCAGCAGCCAAGAGGCCTTCCCTACCTACGGCTACACCTTC. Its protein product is CASSQEAFPTYGYTF.

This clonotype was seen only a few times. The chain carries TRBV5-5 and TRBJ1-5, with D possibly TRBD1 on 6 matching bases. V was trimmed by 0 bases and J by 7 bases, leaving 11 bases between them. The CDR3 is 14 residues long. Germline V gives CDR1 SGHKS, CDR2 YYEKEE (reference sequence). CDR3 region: CASSLDRVEQPQHF. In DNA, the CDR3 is TGTGCCAGCAGCTTGGACAGGGTCGAACAGCCCCAGCATTTT.

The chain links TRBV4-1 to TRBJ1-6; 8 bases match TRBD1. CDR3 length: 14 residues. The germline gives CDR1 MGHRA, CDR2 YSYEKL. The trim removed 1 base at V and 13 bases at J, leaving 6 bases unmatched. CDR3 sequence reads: CASSQGQGALPLHF. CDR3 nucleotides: TGCGCCAGCAGCCAAGGCCAGGGGGCCCTCCCCCTCCACTTT.

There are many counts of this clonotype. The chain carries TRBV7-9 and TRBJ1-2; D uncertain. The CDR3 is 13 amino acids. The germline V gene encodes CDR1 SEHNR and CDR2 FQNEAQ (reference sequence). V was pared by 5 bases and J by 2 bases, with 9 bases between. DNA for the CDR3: TGTGCCAGCAGCCTGGGAACCAACTATGGCTACACCTTC. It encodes CASSLGTNYGYTF.

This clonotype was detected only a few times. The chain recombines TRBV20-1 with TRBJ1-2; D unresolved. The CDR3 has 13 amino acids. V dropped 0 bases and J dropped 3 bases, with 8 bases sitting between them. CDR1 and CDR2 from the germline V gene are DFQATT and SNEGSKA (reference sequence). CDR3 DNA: TGCAGTGCTAGAGATAGGGCCTACTATGGCTACACCTTC. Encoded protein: CSARDRAYYGYTF.

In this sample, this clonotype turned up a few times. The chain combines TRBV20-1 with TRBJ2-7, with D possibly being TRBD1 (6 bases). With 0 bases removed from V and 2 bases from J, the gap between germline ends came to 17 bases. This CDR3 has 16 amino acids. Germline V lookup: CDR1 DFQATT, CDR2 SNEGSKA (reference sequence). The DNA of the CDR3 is TGCAGTGCTAGAGATCAATACGGGACACTCGCCTACGAGCAGTACTTC. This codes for CSARDQYGTLAYEQYF.

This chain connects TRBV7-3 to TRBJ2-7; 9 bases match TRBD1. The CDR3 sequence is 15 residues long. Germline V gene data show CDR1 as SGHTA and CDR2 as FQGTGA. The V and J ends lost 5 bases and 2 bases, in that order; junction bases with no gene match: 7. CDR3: CASSPKQGATYEQYF. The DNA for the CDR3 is TGTGCCAGCAGCCCAAAACAGGGGGCAACCTACGAGCAGTACTTC.

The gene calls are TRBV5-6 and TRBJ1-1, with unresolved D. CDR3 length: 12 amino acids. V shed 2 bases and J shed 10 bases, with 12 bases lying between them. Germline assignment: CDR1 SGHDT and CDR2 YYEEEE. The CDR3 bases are TGTGCCAGCAGCTTTAAAACCGTGGGAGCTTTCTTT. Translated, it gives CASSFKTVGAFF.

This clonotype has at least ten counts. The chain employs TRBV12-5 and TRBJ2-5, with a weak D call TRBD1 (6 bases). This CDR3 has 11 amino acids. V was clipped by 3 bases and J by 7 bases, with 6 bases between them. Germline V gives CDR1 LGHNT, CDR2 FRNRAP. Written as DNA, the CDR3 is TGTGCTAGTGGTTTAGGGGGGACCCAGTACTTC. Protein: CASGLGGTQYF.

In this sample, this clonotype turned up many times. The CDR3: CASRRGGRSSYNEQFF. Here the CDR3 DNA reads TGTGCCAGCCGACGTGGAGGCAGGAGCTCCTACAATGAGCAGTTCTTC. This chain uses TRBV27 with TRBJ2-1, with a weak D call TRBD2 (5 bases). This CDR3 region has 16 residues. Trimming took 8 bases from V and 0 from J, leaving 17 bases between them. Germline V gives CDR1 MNHEY, CDR2 SMNVEV (reference sequence).

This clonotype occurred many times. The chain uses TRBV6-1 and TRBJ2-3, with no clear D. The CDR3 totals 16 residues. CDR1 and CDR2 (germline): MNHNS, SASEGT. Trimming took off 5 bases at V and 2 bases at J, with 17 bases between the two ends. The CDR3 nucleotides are TGTGCCAGCAGTTCACCGACCCATGGGATCACAGATACGCAGTATTTT. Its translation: CASSSPTHGITDTQYF.

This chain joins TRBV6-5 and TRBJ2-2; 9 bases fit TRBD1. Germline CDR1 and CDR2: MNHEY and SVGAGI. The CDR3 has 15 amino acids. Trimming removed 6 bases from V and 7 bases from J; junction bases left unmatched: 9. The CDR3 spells CASRLVGQGNGELFF. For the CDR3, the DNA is TGTGCCAGCAGACTCGTGGGACAGGGTAACGGGGAGCTGTTTTTT.

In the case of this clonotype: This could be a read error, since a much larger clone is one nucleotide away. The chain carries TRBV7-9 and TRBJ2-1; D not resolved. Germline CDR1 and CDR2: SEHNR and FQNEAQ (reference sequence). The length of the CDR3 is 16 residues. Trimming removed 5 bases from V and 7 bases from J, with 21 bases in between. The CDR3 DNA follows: TGTGCCAGCAGCATACCGGGCCCCCCGAGGCCAAATGAGCAGTTCTTC. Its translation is CASSIPGPPRPNEQFF.

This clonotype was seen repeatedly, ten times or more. CDR3 coding DNA: TGTGCCAGCAGCTTAATCCTTGGGACAGGTTCACCCACAGATACGCAGTATTTT. Encoded protein: CASSLILGTGSPTDTQYF. The gene calls are TRBV7-9 and TRBJ2-3; TRBD1 matches at 8 bases. With V trimmed by 2 bases and J by 2 bases, 12 bases remained unmatched. Germline CDR1 reads SEHNR; CDR2 reads FQNEAQ (reference sequence). CDR3 size: 18 residues.

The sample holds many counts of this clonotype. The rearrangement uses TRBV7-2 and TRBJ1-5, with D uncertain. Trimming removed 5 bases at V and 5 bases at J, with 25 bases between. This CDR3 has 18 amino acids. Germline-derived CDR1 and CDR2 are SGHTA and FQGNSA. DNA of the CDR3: TGTGCCAGCAGCCCTTATCCTCCACAGCCCGCACTCGATCAGCCCCAGCATTTT. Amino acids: CASSPYPPQPALDQPQHF. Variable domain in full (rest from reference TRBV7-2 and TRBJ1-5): GAGVSQSPSNKVTEKGKDVELRCDPISGHTALYWYRQSLGQGLEFLIYFQGNSAPDKSGLPSDRFSAERTGGSVSTLTIQRTQQEDSAVYLCASSPYPPQPALDQPQHFGDGTRLSIL.

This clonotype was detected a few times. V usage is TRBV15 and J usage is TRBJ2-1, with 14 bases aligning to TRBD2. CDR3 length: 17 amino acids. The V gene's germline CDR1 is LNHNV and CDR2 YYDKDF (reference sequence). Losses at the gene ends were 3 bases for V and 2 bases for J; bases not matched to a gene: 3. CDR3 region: CATSRGLAGETYNEQFF. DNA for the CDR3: TGTGCCACCAGCAGGGGACTAGCGGGGGAGACCTACAATGAGCAGTTCTTC.

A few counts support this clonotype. The CDR3: CSARTSGGFPWGTQYF. Written as DNA, the CDR3 is TGCAGTGCTAGAACTAGCGGGGGATTTCCCTGGGGAACCCAGTACTTC. The gene calls are TRBV20-1 and TRBJ2-5; TRBD2 matches 11 bases. CDR1 and CDR2 (germline): DFQATT, SNEGSKA (reference sequence). The CDR3 extends over 16 amino acids. V was clipped by 2 bases and J by 8 bases; unmatched bases: 13.

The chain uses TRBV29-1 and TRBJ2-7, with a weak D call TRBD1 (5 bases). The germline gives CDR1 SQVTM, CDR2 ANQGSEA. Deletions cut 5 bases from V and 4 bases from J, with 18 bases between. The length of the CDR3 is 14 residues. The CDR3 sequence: CSVCFAGNPYEQYF. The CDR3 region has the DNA TGCAGCGTTTGTTTTGCAGGGAACCCTTACGAGCAGTACTTC.